This T cell receptor beta chain comes out of a study of blood T cell repertoires in COVID-19. Study-wide context: From T cells, B-cell-depleted T cells, or PBMCs came the material, which was cDNA or gDNA.

Under the authors' procedure: Reference gene primer amplification gave estimated nucleated cell counts. Using immunoSEQ multiplex PCR, the repertoire was profiled, and TCRdb retains in-frame clones only, with some absent. The V and J calls and clone size were taken over from that table, and D and trimming were inferred from the DNA. Among around 140,000 clones listed, 65% to 80% were seen once. This CDR3 comprises 15 residues. Trimming stripped 3 bases from V and 4 bases from J, with 13 bases between. Germline values: CDR1 MGHRA, CDR2 YSYEKL. Specimen: peripheral blood. The V and J genes are TRBV4-1 and TRBJ1-3; weak D call: TRBD1 (6 bases). This TCR was recovered from a man aged 50-60 years with acute or convalescent COVID-19. In nucleotides, the CDR3 is TGCGCCAGCAGCCAGATGGCAGGGGTAGGAAACACCATATATTTT. It specifies CASSQMAGVGNTIYF.